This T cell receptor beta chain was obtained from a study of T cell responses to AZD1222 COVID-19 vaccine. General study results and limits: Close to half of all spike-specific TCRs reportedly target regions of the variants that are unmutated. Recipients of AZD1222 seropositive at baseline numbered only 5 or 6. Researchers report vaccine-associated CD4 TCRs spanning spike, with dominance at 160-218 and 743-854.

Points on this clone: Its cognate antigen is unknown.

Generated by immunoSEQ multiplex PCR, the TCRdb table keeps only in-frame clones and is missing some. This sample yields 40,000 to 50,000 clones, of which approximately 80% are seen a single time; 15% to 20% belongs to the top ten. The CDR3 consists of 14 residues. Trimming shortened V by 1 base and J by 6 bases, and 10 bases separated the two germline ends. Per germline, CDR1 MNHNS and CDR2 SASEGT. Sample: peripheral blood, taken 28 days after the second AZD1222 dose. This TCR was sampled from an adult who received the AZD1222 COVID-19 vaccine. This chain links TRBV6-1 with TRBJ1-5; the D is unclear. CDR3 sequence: CASSEGPSTQPQHF. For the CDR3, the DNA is TGTGCCAGCAGTGAAGGCCCAAGTACTCAGCCCCAGCATTTT.